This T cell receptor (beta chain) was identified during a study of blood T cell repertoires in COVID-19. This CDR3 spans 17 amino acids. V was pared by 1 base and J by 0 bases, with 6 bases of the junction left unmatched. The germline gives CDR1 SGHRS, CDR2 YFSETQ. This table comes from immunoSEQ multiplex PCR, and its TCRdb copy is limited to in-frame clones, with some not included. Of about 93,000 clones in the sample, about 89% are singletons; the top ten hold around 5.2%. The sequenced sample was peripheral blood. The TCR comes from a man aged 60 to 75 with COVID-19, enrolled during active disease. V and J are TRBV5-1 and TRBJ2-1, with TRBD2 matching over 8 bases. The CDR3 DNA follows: TGCGCCAGCAGCTTGATTAGCGGGGCAAACTCCTACAATGAGCAGTTCTTC. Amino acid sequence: CASSLISGANSYNEQFF.